The 14 T cell receptor beta chains below come from one sample, sequenced in a study of T cells in Graves' hyperthyroidism and ophthalmopathy. Amplification of TCR beta CDR3 regions used RNA as the template. HTBI primers were employed in a first-round RT-PCR of the TCR CDR3. TCRdb redid the calling of the multiplex PCR reads with MiXCR, one entry per CDR3 protein. Of approximately 610,000 distinct CDR3 sequences listed, over 15% are singletons. Source material: blood. The receptors originated from a woman between 18 and 29 years old with Graves' hyperthyroidism.

This clonotype came up many times. V and J are TRBV12-3 or TRBV12-4 and TRBJ1-2; D is uncertain. This CDR3 has 12 amino acids. The germline V and J ends were trimmed by 5 bases and 4 bases, with 8 bases remaining between them. In DNA form, the CDR3 reads TGTGCCAGCAGTACGACCCTCTATGGCTACACCTTC. It yields the protein CASSTTLYGYTF.

This clonotype was counted ten times or more. J is TRBJ2-1 and V is TRBV3-1; possible D gene TRBD1, 5 bases. V was pared by 3 bases and J by 5 bases, with 8 bases between. The CDR3 is 13 residues long. CDR1 is LGHDT, CDR2 YNNKEL, per germline (reference sequence). The CDR3 DNA is TGTGCCAGCAGCCACCGGACAAACAATGAGCAGTTCTTC. This codes for CASSHRTNNEQFF.

This sequence joins TRBV15 and TRBJ1-3, with D unresolved. There are 11 residues in the CDR3. CDR1 and CDR2 from the germline V gene are LNHNV and YYDKDF (reference sequence). The germline V and J ends were trimmed by 8 bases and 2 bases, with 4 bases remaining between them. For the CDR3, the DNA is TGTGCCACCTCTGCTGGAAACACCATATATTTT. It specifies CATSAGNTIYF.

CDR3 nucleotide sequence: TGTGCCACCAGCGTGGGGCAGGGGGCCTACGAGCAGTACTTC. It translates to CATSVGQGAYEQYF. The rearrangement joins TRBV15 to TRBJ2-7, with 7 positions matching TRBD1. Germline-derived CDR1 and CDR2 are LNHNV and YYDKDF (reference sequence). The J segment lost 2 bases and the V segment lost 5 bases, leaving 6 bases of the junction unmatched. The length of the CDR3 is 14 residues.

The table lists this clonotype with a few counts. The chain is built from TRBV4-1 and TRBJ1-2; perhaps TRBD1 as D (5 bases). CDR1 MGHRA and CDR2 YSYEKL come from the germline V gene. V shed 3 bases and J shed 4 bases, with 12 bases lying between them. This CDR3 has 14 amino acids. CDR3 sequence (DNA): TGCGCCAGCAGCCACCACGGGACGGTCTATGGCTACACCTTC. This gives the protein CASSHHGTVYGYTF.

The chain recombines TRBV6-1 with TRBJ2-2; D unclear. Trimming removed 6 bases from V and 7 bases from J, with 12 bases in between. This CDR3 contains 13 residues. CDR1 is MNHNS, CDR2 SASEGT, per germline. In DNA, the CDR3 is TGTGCCAGCAGACAGATAGGGTTCGGGGAGCTGTTTTTT. Amino acids: CASRQIGFGELFF.

In this sample, this clonotype turned up many times. The chain carries TRBV12-3 or TRBV12-4 and TRBJ1-4; no clear D gene. CDR3 size: 16 residues. V dropped 5 bases and J dropped 2 bases, with 15 bases sitting between them. This CDR3 is CASSLTDRRTNEKLFF. The DNA for the CDR3 is TGTGCCAGCAGTCTAACCGACCGGCGGACTAATGAAAAACTGTTTTTT.

Many counts were recorded for this clonotype. The V gene is TRBV7-8, the J gene TRBJ2-3, with D maybe TRBD2 (5 bases). CDR3 length: 15 residues. CDR1 is SGHVS, CDR2 FQNEAQ, per germline. The V end lost 5 bases, the J end lost 10 bases, and 22 bases lay between the germline ends. CDR3 sequence: CASSRGLVRSSAQYF. DNA for the CDR3: TGTGCCAGCAGCCGTGGACTGGTCCGATCCTCTGCGCAGTATTTT.

This clonotype was detected many times. The CDR3 spells CASSRRGGGETQYF. The CDR3 nucleotides are TGTGCCTCTTCCAGGCGGGGGGGTGGAGAGACCCAGTACTTC. The V gene is TRBV12-3 or TRBV12-4, the J gene TRBJ2-5, with 9 bases that match TRBD2. Unmatched junction bases numbered 11, after V lost 11 bases and J lost 4 bases. The CDR3 contains 14 residues.

The chain employs TRBV20-1 and TRBJ2-1, with 8 bases aligning to TRBD1. Germline lookup yields CDR1 DFQATT and CDR2 SNEGSKA (reference sequence). J lost 12 bases, V lost 3 bases, and 7 bases had no gene match. CDR3 size: 12 residues. The DNA of the CDR3 is TGCAGTGCTAGGGCACAGGGGGGTTCGCAGTTCTTC. It specifies CSARAQGGSQFF.

There are a few counts of this clonotype. The chain has TRBV19 and TRBJ1-2; 7 positions agree with TRBD1. The J segment lost 6 bases and the V segment lost 2 bases, leaving 3 bases of the junction unmatched. The CDR3 has 13 amino acids. Germline V gene sequence: CDR1 LNHDA, CDR2 SQIVND (reference sequence). In DNA form, the CDR3 reads TGTGCCAGTAGTATAACAGGGGCCAATGGCTACACCTTC. This codes for CASSITGANGYTF.

In this sample, this clonotype turned up many times. The chain recombines TRBV9 with TRBJ1-2; 7 positions match TRBD1. The J segment lost 4 bases and the V segment lost 2 bases, leaving 2 bases of the junction unmatched. Germline V gene data show CDR1 as SGDLS and CDR2 as YYNGEE. The CDR3 is made up of 13 amino acids. The CDR3 nucleotides are TGTGCCAGCAGCGTGACAGGGACCTATGGCTACACCTTC. It specifies CASSVTGTYGYTF.

This chain joins TRBV6-1 and TRBJ2-3; no reliable D call. The germline V and J ends were trimmed by 1 base and 7 bases, with 6 bases remaining between them. CDR3 length equals 12 residues. Germline V CDR1 and CDR2: MNHNS, SASEGT. As DNA, the CDR3 is TGTGCCAGCAGTGAAGTTAGGAATACGCAGTATTTT. Residues: CASSEVRNTQYF.

This clonotype was picked up one time. The chain is built from TRBV6-2 or TRBV6-3 and TRBJ1-2, with D tentatively TRBD1 (6 bases). V lost 6 bases, J lost 0 bases, and 14 bases lay in between. The CDR3 contains 15 residues. The germline gives CDR1 MNHEY, CDR2 SVGEGT. Written as DNA, the CDR3 is TGTGCCAGCAGCCGTGGACAGTCGCCTAACTATGGCTACACCTTC. Encoded protein: CASSRGQSPNYGYTF.